This note documents a single T cell receptor (beta chain) sequence. These data originate in a study of blood T cell repertoires in COVID-19. This CDR3 comprises 14 residues. In germline, CDR1 is SEHNR, CDR2 FQNEAQ (reference sequence). The germline V and J ends were trimmed by 4 bases and 3 bases, with 12 bases remaining between them. TCRdb's copy holds only in-frame clones and misses some; the assay was immunoSEQ multiplex PCR. The sample gives 100,000 to 150,000 clones, about three quarters of which show up once; around 2% is in the top ten. This chain joins TRBV7-9 and TRBJ1-1; TRBD1 might be the D (6 bases). The sequence was collected from a woman aged 70 to 79 with acute or convalescent COVID-19. Input material: peripheral blood. Here the CDR3 reads CASSWGQGDTEAFF. The CDR3 DNA sequence: TGTGCCAGCAGCTGGGGACAAGGCGACACTGAAGCTTTCTTT.